Listed below are T cell receptor beta chains from one sample, sequenced in a study of T-cell reconstitution after alpha-beta-depleted transplantation in children. TCRdb called the PCR reads again in MiXCR, with one record for every CDR3 protein. This table has more than 500,000 distinct CDR3 sequences, 11% appearing once. The sequenced sample was PBMCs, mostly from graft donor cells, obtained 180 days after TCRalphabeta/CD19-depleted stem cell transplant. These receptor sequences come from a female patient aged 2-9 years who had a stem cell transplant for aplastic anemia, so the T cells may come from the graft donor. Each CDR3 is given with its conserved first and last residue. D genes are given only for firm matches. Not every row has a clone size; where given, it reads once, few, many or a size class.

v_gene	j_gene	d_gene	abundance	CDR3nt	CDR3aa
TRBV12-3/TRBV12-4	TRBJ1-1	NA	many	TGTGCCAGCAGTTTAGTCACGTCGGTGGGGGCTTTCTTT	CASSLVTSVGAFF
TRBV20-1	TRBJ2-1	NA	NA	TGCAGTGCTAGAGGGGTCGTCGCGCCGGGCAATGAGCAGTTCTTC	CSARGVVAPGNEQFF
TRBV6-2/TRBV6-3	TRBJ2-4	TRBD2	NA	TGTGCCAGCAGTTACCAGGCCGGGGAGTGGACTAGCGGGAGAGTAAACATTCAGTACTTC	CASSYQAGEWTSGRVNIQYF
TRBV4-3	TRBJ2-2	NA	NA	TGCGCCAGCAGCCGGCTGAGGTCAACCGGGGAGCTGTTTTTT	CASSRLRSTGELFF
TRBV9	TRBJ2-5	NA	NA	TGTGCCAGCAGCGTCTCGCCAGGAGTGACACAAGCGACCCAGTACTTC	CASSVSPGVTQATQYF
TRBV14	TRBJ2-5	NA	few	TGTGCCAGCAGCCAAGACCCAGAGACCCAGTACTTC	CASSQDPETQYF
TRBV18	TRBJ1-2	TRBD1	NA	TGTGCCAGCTCACCACGGACAGGGCAAATCTATGGCTACACCTTC	CASSPRTGQIYGYTF
TRBV12-3/TRBV12-4	TRBJ1-1	NA	many	TGTGCCAGCAGTCGCGGATTCAAGAACACTGAAGCTTTCTTT	CASSRGFKNTEAFF
TRBV2	TRBJ2-5	NA	few	TGTGCCAGCAGTGTTAGCCCGATGATGGAGACCCAGTACTTC	CASSVSPMMETQYF
TRBV5-1	TRBJ2-1	TRBD1	NA	TGCGCCAGCAGTACGAGGGGGCAGTACAATGAGCAGTTCTTC	CASSTRGQYNEQFF
TRBV6-5	TRBJ1-5	NA	few	TGTGCCAGCAGTTACTCTCCAGACCACCAGCCCCAGCATTTT	CASSYSPDHQPQHF
TRBV5-1	TRBJ2-7	NA	NA	TGCGCCAGCAGCTTGGATGCCCTTCCTTCAGGTGAGCAGTACTTC	CASSLDALPSGEQYF
TRBV12-5	TRBJ2-3	NA	few	TGTGCTAGTGGTTTGGCTAGCGCAGATACGCAGTATTTT	CASGLASADTQYF
TRBV5-5	TRBJ1-2	TRBD1	few	TGTGCCAGCAGCCTCGCGTCAGCGGGGACAGCCTATGGCTACACCTTC	CASSLASAGTAYGYTF
TRBV7-3	TRBJ2-3	NA	NA	TGTGCCAGCAGCTTACGGCCTAGCGACAGCACAGATACGCAGTATTTT	CASSLRPSDSTDTQYF
TRBV15	TRBJ2-3	NA	NA	TGTGCCACCAGCAGAGGGCTCAGCGGAACCTTCACAGATACGCAGTATTTT	CATSRGLSGTFTDTQYF
TRBV29-1	TRBJ2-6	NA	many	TGCAGCGTTCGGGGCAGGGCTGGGGCCAACGTCCTGACTTTC	CSVRGRAGANVLTF
TRBV7-9	TRBJ2-5	TRBD2	NA	TGTGCCAGCAGCTTCCGGGGCTGGGGGGGAGACCAAGAGACCCAGTACTTC	CASSFRGWGGDQETQYF
TRBV7-2	TRBJ2-1	NA	few	TGTGCCAGCAGCCGCACAAGAGAGGGCCGGAGTGAGCAGTTCTTC	CASSRTREGRSEQFF
TRBV9	TRBJ1-2	NA	few	TGTGCCAGCAGCGGGGGAACGGGGGCCCACTATGGCTACACCTTC	CASSGGTGAHYGYTF
TRBV20-1	TRBJ2-7	NA	NA	TGCAGTGCTAGGACAGCAACCTCCTACGAGCAGTACTTC	CSARTATSYEQYF
TRBV5-1	TRBJ1-1	NA	many	TGCGCCAGCAGCTTGGCTGGGGGGCAGGGGAACACTGAAGCTTTCTTT	CASSLAGGQGNTEAFF
TRBV27	TRBJ2-5	TRBD2	many	TGTGCCAGCAATCACCGTCGGGACTATAAAGAGACCCAGTACTTC	CASNHRRDYKETQYF
TRBV10-3	TRBJ2-1	TRBD2	NA	TGTGCCATCAGTGTAACTAGCGGCTACAATGAGCAGTTCTTC	CAISVTSGYNEQFF
TRBV28	TRBJ1-2	NA	few	TGTGCCAGCAGCCCTGGGACGCTTGGCTACACCTTC	CASSPGTLGYTF
TRBV6-2/TRBV6-3	TRBJ2-3	TRBD1	many	TGTGCCAGCAGCTGGACAGGGGCTGGAGATACGCAGTATTTT	CASSWTGAGDTQYF
TRBV7-8	TRBJ1-5	TRBD1	few	TGTGCCAGCAGCCCTTACCGGACAGGGGGGCAGCCCCAGCATTTT	CASSPYRTGGQPQHF
TRBV5-1	TRBJ2-4	NA	NA	TGCGCCAGCAGCGTGACTAGTATGCTAGACATTCAGTACTTC	CASSVTSMLDIQYF
TRBV2	TRBJ2-1	TRBD2	few	TGTGCCAGCGAGACTAGCGGGACGTACAATGAGCAGTTCTTC	CASETSGTYNEQFF
TRBV6-1	TRBJ2-7	TRBD1	few	TGTGCCAGCATATCCGGGACAGTGACCTACGAGCAGTACTTC	CASISGTVTYEQYF
TRBV7-9	TRBJ2-2	NA	few	TGTGCCAGCAGCTTAGCGAGCGGCAGGGCCGGGGAGCTGTTTTTT	CASSLASGRAGELFF
TRBV29-1	TRBJ2-5	TRBD2	many	TGCAGCGTTGGCCCGGGACTAGCGGGAGGAGAGACCCAGTACTTC	CSVGPGLAGGETQYF
TRBV28	TRBJ2-7	TRBD2	few	TGTGCCAGCAGTTTATCGGGGGAGGGCGAGCAGTACTTC	CASSLSGEGEQYF
TRBV20-1	TRBJ2-7	NA	NA	TGCAGTGCTCCCGGCCCCTACGAGCAGTACTTC	CSAPGPYEQYF
TRBV6-2/TRBV6-3	TRBJ2-1	TRBD2	NA	TGTGCCAGCAGTTTAAGCGGGAGGGCCTCATTATCCACGGCGCGCTCTGAGCAGTTCTTC	CASSLSGRASLSTARSEQFF
TRBV20-1	TRBJ2-5	TRBD1	few	TGCAGTGCTAGCGATTACGGGACAGGCCCGTGGGAGACCCAGTACTTC	CSASDYGTGPWETQYF
TRBV28	TRBJ2-5	TRBD2	few	TGTGCCAGCAGAACTAGCGATTGGGAGACCCAGTACTTC	CASRTSDWETQYF
TRBV20-1	TRBJ2-1	TRBD2	many	TGCAGTGCTTTAGGAGCGGGAGGGTTGCATGAGCAGTTCTTC	CSALGAGGLHEQFF
TRBV6-5	TRBJ1-2	NA	NA	TGTGCCAGCAGTTACCGCAGGGACTATGGCTACACCTTC	CASSYRRDYGYTF
TRBV2	TRBJ2-7	NA	few	TGTGCCAGCAAAGAAGACCCCTCGGAAGGGCGTCCCTACGAGCAGTACTTC	CASKEDPSEGRPYEQYF
TRBV27	TRBJ2-3	TRBD2	NA	TGTGCCAGCAATCCGGCTAGCGGGGGCTCGACGTCAGATACGCAGTATTTT	CASNPASGGSTSDTQYF
TRBV7-2	TRBJ2-7	NA	NA	TGTGCCAGCAGCGGGGGGAGCACGAGGGACGAGCAGTACTTC	CASSGGSTRDEQYF
TRBV6-4	TRBJ2-1	TRBD2	NA	TGTGCCAGCAGTGACAGGACTAGCGGGAACTACAATGAGCAGTTCTTC	CASSDRTSGNYNEQFF
TRBV3-1	TRBJ2-1	TRBD2	NA	TGTGCCAGCAGCCAAGGTCTACTAGCGGGAAGCTCCTACAATGAGCAGTTCTTC	CASSQGLLAGSSYNEQFF